Listed below are T cell receptor beta chains from one sample, sequenced in a study of cytotoxic CD8 clonotypes in ibrutinib-treated CLL. The table came from immunoSEQ multiplex PCR; TCRdb's copy has only in-frame clones and leaves some out. Here the sample spans about 120,000 clones, more than 55% being singletons. This specimen consisted of PBMCs, obtained after 24 months of ibrutinib treatment. The receptors come from a human donor with chronic lymphocytic leukemia. Each CDR3 is given with its conserved first and last residue.

V: TRBV13
J: TRBJ1-2
CDR3: CASSLLGDLTATMGGGYTF

V: TRBV25-1
J: TRBJ2-2
CDR3: CASSERTVLGGELFF

V: TRBV7-2
J: TRBJ1-2
CDR3: CASSIQGREGYTF

V: TRBV9
J: TRBJ2-1
CDR3: CASSVALSGTVGDNEQFF

V: TRBV6-6
J: TRBJ1-6
CDR3: CASTYGVQGGTPLHF

V: TRBV5-6
J: TRBJ1-2
CDR3: CASSLGSYWGISDGYTF

V: TRBV10-3
J: TRBJ1-2
CDR3: CAIRAGEANYGYTF

V: TRBV9
J: TRBJ1-1
CDR3: CASSVLNGPEAFF

V: TRBV28
J: TRBJ2-7
CDR3: CASIPRDRAYEQYF

V: TRBV2
J: TRBJ2-7
CDR3: CASSSSGGAYEQYF

V: TRBV19
J: TRBJ1-1
CDR3: CASATGLNTEAFF

V: TRBV2
J: TRBJ2-7
CDR3: CASSTGGGYEQYF

V: TRBV7-2
J: TRBJ2-7
CDR3: CASRGGPGGNTYEQYF

V: TRBV7-8
J: TRBJ1-5
CDR3: CASSPGRVGVEPQHF

V: TRBV28
J: TRBJ2-1
CDR3: CASSSSDILSYEQFF

V: TRBV5-4
J: TRBJ1-4
CDR3: CASSSGQKNEKLFF